This is a list of T cell receptor beta chains from one sample in a study of blood T cell repertoires in COVID-19. This table comes from immunoSEQ multiplex PCR, and its TCRdb copy is limited to in-frame clones, with some not included. This sample has approximately 85,000 clones, with 90% found just once. Sequencing input: peripheral blood. All receptors derive from a woman in her 50s in a cohort sampled during active COVID-19. The CDR3 runs from the conserved cysteine through the conserved F or W. D genes are given only for firm matches. Some rows mark clone size as missing; the rest say once, few, many or name a class of expanded clone.

j_gene,abundance,v_gene,d_gene,CDR3aa,CDR3nt
TRBJ2-3,.,TRBV2,TRBD2,CASSGTSGQRTDTQYF,TGTGCCAGCAGTGGGACTAGCGGACAAAGGACAGATACGCAGTATTTT
TRBJ2-7,.,TRBV7-2,TRBD1,CASSPTRQGLYEQYF,TGTGCCAGCAGCCCCACTAGACAGGGGCTGTACGAGCAGTACTTC
TRBJ2-7,.,TRBV29-1,.,CSVDGQGDYEQYF,TGCAGCGTTGACGGGCAGGGTGATTACGAGCAGTACTTC
TRBJ1-2,.,TRBV12-3/TRBV12-4,.,CASSLNRLGGYTF,TGTGCCAGCAGTTTAAATAGACTCGGTGGCTACACCTTC
TRBJ2-5,.,TRBV28,.,CASEGGGRPETQYF,TGTGCCAGCGAAGGGGGGGGGCGGCCAGAGACCCAGTACTTC
TRBJ2-1,.,TRBV6-5,.,CASSYSSGEIWEQFF,TGTGCCAGCAGTTACTCGTCAGGGGAGATCTGGGAGCAGTTCTTC
TRBJ1-1,.,TRBV15,.,CATSRDVMNTEAFF,TGTGCCACCAGCAGAGATGTAATGAACACTGAAGCTTTCTTT
TRBJ1-2,.,TRBV21-1,.,CASSKFAGLYGYTF,TGTGCCAGCAGCAAATTTGCAGGGCTCTATGGCTACACCTTC
TRBJ2-7,once,TRBV28,TRBD2,CASMEPTAGTVSYEQYF,TGTGCCAGCATGGAACCCACAGCGGGAACCGTCTCCTACGAGCAGTACTTC
TRBJ2-2,.,TRBV7-3,.,CASSPQNGELFF,TGTGCCAGCAGCCCCCAGAACGGGGAGCTGTTTTTT
TRBJ2-2,.,TRBV11-2,TRBD1,CASSSPRGQGVTGELFF,TGTGCCAGCAGCTCCCCTCGGGGACAGGGGGTCACCGGGGAGCTGTTTTTT
TRBJ2-1,once,TRBV10-3,TRBD1,CAISDPTGGPYNEQFF,TGTGCCATCAGTGACCCGACAGGGGGTCCCTACAATGAGCAGTTCTTC
TRBJ2-1,.,TRBV2,TRBD2,CASTGGSPGRYKQFF,TGTGCCAGCACCGGGGGGTCTCCGGGACGGTATAAGCAGTTCTTC
TRBJ1-1,few,TRBV3-1/TRBV3-2,TRBD1,CASSHTGGNTEAFF,TGTGCCAGCAGCCATACAGGGGGGAACACTGAAGCTTTCTTT
TRBJ2-7,.,TRBV28,.,CASSLDRTYEQYF,TGTGCCAGCAGTTTAGACAGAACCTACGAGCAGTACTTC
TRBJ2-5,.,TRBV18,.,CASSPGLQETQYF,TGTGCCAGCTCGCCGGGGTTACAAGAGACCCAGTACTTC
TRBJ2-1,.,TRBV15,.,CATSRGGSGRSYNEQFF,TGTGCCACCAGCAGAGGGGGTAGCGGTCGCTCCTACAATGAGCAGTTCTTC
TRBJ2-2,.,TRBV6-5,.,CASSYSILGELFF,TGTGCCAGCAGTTACTCTATTCTCGGGGAGCTGTTTTTT
TRBJ1-1,.,TRBV24-1,.,CATRRVGFGETEAFF,TGTGCCACCAGGAGAGTCGGGTTCGGAGAAACTGAAGCTTTCTTT
TRBJ2-7,.,TRBV3-1/TRBV3-2,.,CASSQVFFKGGRFSYEQYF,TGTGCCAGCAGCCAAGTTTTTTTTAAGGGGGGGAGGTTCTCCTACGAGCAGTACTTC
TRBJ1-1,.,TRBV5-1,.,CASSRQGQLNTEAFF,TGCGCCAGCAGCCGCCAAGGACAGCTTAACACTGAAGCTTTCTTT
TRBJ2-5,.,TRBV29-1,TRBD1,CSVERGGQGRYNTQYF,TGCAGCGTTGAAAGGGGGGGACAGGGACGATACAATACCCAGTACTTC
TRBJ2-7,.,TRBV5-1,.,CASSLGLTYSYEQYF,TGCGCCAGCAGCTTGGGACTTACCTACTCCTACGAGCAGTACTTC
TRBJ2-7,.,TRBV3-1/TRBV3-2,TRBD2,CASSQQRGDEQYF,TGTGCCAGCAGCCAGCAGCGGGGGGACGAGCAGTACTTC
TRBJ1-1,.,TRBV27,.,CASSSGTEAFF,TGTGCCAGCAGTTCCGGGACTGAAGCTTTCTTT
TRBJ1-1,.,TRBV29-1,.,CSASTGNTEAFF,TGCAGCGCCAGTACAGGAAACACTGAAGCTTTCTTT
TRBJ1-3,.,TRBV28,.,CASSFQVAGRRNTIYF,TGTGCCAGCAGTTTTCAGGTTGCTGGCAGGAGAAACACCATATATTTT
TRBJ2-2,.,TRBV9,.,CASSVQGGGTGELFF,TGTGCCAGCAGCGTACAGGGAGGGGGAACCGGGGAGCTGTTTTTT
TRBJ1-3,.,TRBV10-3,.,CAISPSGGLSGNTIYF,TGTGCCATCAGTCCTTCGGGGGGCCTCTCTGGAAACACCATATATTTT
TRBJ2-1,.,TRBV27,TRBD2,CASSRWTSGSSVTSYNEQFF,TGTGCCAGCAGCCGCTGGACTAGCGGGAGCTCCGTAACATCCTACAATGAGCAGTTCTTC
TRBJ1-1,once,TRBV19,.,CASSIDLRLRLLMNTEAFF,TGTGCCAGTAGTATAGATTTGAGGCTTCGGCTTTTAATGAACACTGAAGCTTTCTTT
TRBJ1-4,.,TRBV6-6,.,CASSLQGANEKLFF,TGTGCCAGCAGTCTACAGGGCGCTAATGAAAAACTGTTTTTT
TRBJ2-3,once,TRBV5-1,TRBD2,CASSPGTSGTDTQYF,TGCGCCAGCAGCCCGGGGACTAGCGGCACAGATACGCAGTATTTT
TRBJ2-3,medium-sized,TRBV19,TRBD2,CASSKGLAGGPDTQYF,TGTGCCAGTAGTAAGGGACTAGCGGGAGGGCCAGATACGCAGTATTTT
TRBJ2-3,.,TRBV3-1/TRBV3-2,TRBD2,CASSQDASGGTDTQYF,TGTGCCAGCAGCCAAGATGCTAGCGGAGGCACAGATACGCAGTATTTT
TRBJ1-1,.,TRBV19,TRBD1,CASSLDRGPTEAFF,TGTGCCAGTAGTCTGGACAGGGGGCCAACTGAAGCTTTCTTT
TRBJ2-6,.,TRBV3-1/TRBV3-2,.,CASSTGTSHSGANVLTF,TGTGCCAGCAGTACCGGGACATCCCACTCTGGGGCCAACGTCCTGACTTTC
TRBJ2-1,.,TRBV5-6,TRBD2,CASSLVASGSYNEQFF,TGTGCCAGCAGCTTGGTAGCCAGCGGGAGCTACAATGAGCAGTTCTTC
TRBJ1-2,.,TRBV10-2,.,CASRTSTEDYGYTF,TGCGCCAGCAGGACGTCGACAGAAGACTATGGCTACACCTTC
TRBJ2-1,.,TRBV25-1,.,CASRTRHQQFF,TGTGCCAGCAGAACCCGACACCAACAGTTCTTC
TRBJ2-1,once,TRBV21-1,.,CASTSGRQSYNEQFF,TGTGCCAGCACGAGCGGGAGGCAATCCTACAATGAGCAGTTCTTC
TRBJ2-1,few,TRBV29-1,TRBD1,CSVVMWTGGNEQFF,TGCAGCGTTGTTATGTGGACAGGGGGAAATGAGCAGTTCTTC
TRBJ1-4,.,TRBV19,TRBD1,CASSPRGLSTATNEKLFF,TGTGCCAGTAGCCCGAGGGGGCTCTCCACTGCAACTAATGAAAAACTGTTTTTT
TRBJ2-1,.,TRBV30,.,CAWSTLREQFF,TGTGCCTGGAGTACCCTCCGGGAGCAGTTCTTC
TRBJ1-5,few,TRBV27,.,CASRITTDSNQPQHF,TGTGCCAGCAGAATAACGACAGATAGCAATCAGCCCCAGCATTTT
TRBJ2-5,.,TRBV28,.,CASKGEGQGETQYF,TGTGCCAGCAAGGGGGAGGGCCAGGGAGAGACCCAGTACTTC
TRBJ2-3,.,TRBV10-3,.,CAISDELARDTQYF,TGTGCCATCAGTGATGAACTAGCAAGAGATACGCAGTATTTT
TRBJ2-3,.,TRBV7-3,TRBD2,CASSLTSLAGEGDTQYF,TGTGCCAGCAGCTTAACATCCCTAGCGGGAGAGGGGGATACGCAGTATTTT
TRBJ2-7,once,TRBV7-3,.,CASSLISAGPHEQYF,TGTGCCAGCAGCTTAATATCGGCAGGGCCCCACGAGCAGTACTTC
TRBJ2-1,.,TRBV28,.,CASFSVYNEQFF,TGTGCCAGCTTTAGCGTTTACAATGAGCAGTTCTTC
TRBJ2-5,.,TRBV6-5,.,CATEGLGETQYF,TGTGCCACCGAGGGCCTGGGGGAGACCCAGTACTTC